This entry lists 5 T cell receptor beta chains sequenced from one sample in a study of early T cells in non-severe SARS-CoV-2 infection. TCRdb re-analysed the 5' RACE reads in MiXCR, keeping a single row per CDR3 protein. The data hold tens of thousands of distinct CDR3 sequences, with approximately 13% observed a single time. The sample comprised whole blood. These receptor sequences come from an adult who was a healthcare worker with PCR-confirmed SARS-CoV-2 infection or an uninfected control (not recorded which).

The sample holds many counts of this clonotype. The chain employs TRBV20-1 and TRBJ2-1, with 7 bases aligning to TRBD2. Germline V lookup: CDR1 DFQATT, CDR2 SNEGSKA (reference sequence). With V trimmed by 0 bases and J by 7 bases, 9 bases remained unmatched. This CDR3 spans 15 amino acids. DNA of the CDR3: TGCAGTGCTAGAGAGGAGGGAGGGCCGAGTAATGAGCAGTTCTTC. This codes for CSAREEGGPSNEQFF.

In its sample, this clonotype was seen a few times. The CDR3 region is CASSLVPSGSSYNEQFF. CDR3 nucleotides: TGCGCCAGCAGCTTGGTCCCTAGCGGGAGCTCCTACAATGAGCAGTTCTTC. V usage is TRBV5-1 and J usage is TRBJ2-1; 10 bases line up with TRBD2. The CDR3 extends over 17 amino acids. Germline V gene data show CDR1 as SGHRS and CDR2 as YFSETQ. The V segment lost 0 bases and the J segment 0 bases; nucleotides outside the gene matches: 3.

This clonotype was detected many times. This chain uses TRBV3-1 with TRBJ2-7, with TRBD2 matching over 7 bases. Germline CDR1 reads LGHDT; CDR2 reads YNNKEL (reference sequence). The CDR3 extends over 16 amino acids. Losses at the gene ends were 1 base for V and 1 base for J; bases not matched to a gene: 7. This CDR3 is CASSQVGGSKSYEQYF. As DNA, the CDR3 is TGTGCCAGCAGCCAAGTTGGCGGGAGTAAATCCTACGAGCAGTACTTC.

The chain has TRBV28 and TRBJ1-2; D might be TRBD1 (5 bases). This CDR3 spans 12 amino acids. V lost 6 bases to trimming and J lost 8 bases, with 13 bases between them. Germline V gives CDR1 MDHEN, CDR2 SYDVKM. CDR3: CASSRDRSGYTF. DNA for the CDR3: TGTGCCAGCAGCCGAGACAGATCCGGCTACACCTTC.

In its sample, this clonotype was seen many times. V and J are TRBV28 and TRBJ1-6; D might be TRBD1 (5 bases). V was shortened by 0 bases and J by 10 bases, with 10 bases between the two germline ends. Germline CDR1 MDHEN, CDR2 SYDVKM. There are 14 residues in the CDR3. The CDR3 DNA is TGTGCCAGCAGTTTATGGCAGGGCGGGTCACCCCTCCACTTT. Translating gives CASSLWQGGSPLHF.